This T cell receptor beta chain was recovered during a study of T-cell memory formation after mild COVID-19. Study-wide results and limits: The study found contracting CD4+ clones mainly in CM and EM and contracting CD8+ clones in EMRA. CD4+ bias marked clones expanding day 15 to 37, unlike balanced contracting clones. Researchers found some responding clones in pre-infection memory, a sign that cross-reactive memory joined.

In the case of this clonotype: Its cognate antigen is unknown.

TCRdb called the 5' RACE reads again in MiXCR, with one record for every CDR3 protein. The data hold hundreds of thousands of distinct CDR3 sequences, with approximately 25% observed a single time. The sequence came from an adult woman who had mild COVID-19 (a few samples of this study predate the infection). Cell type and time point are not known. Sequencing was carried out using PBMCs or a T cell subset sorted from them (not recorded which).

CDR3 protein: CSARDFETQYF. Here the CDR3 DNA reads TGCAGTGCTAGAGATTTTGAGACCCAGTACTTC. The genes are TRBV20-1 and TRBJ2-5, with D hard to call. In germline, CDR1 is DFQATT, CDR2 SNEGSKA (reference sequence). This CDR3 comprises 11 residues. Trimming shortened V by 0 bases and J by 5 bases, and 4 bases separated the two germline ends.